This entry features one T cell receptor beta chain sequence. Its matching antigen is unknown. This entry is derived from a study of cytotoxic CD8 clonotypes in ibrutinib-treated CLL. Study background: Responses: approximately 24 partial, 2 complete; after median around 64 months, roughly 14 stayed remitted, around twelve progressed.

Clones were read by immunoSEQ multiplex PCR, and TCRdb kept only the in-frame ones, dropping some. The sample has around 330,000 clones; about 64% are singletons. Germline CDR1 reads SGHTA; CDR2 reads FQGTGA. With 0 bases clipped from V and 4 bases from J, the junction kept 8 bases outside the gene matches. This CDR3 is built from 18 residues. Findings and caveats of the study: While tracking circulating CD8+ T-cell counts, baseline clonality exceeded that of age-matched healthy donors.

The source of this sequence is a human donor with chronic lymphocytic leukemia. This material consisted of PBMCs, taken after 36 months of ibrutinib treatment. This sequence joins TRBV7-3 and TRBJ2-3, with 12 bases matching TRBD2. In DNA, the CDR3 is TGTGCCAGCAGCTTAACCCCTCTAGCGGGAGGGCCCCCAGATACGCAGTATTTT. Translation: CASSLTPLAGGPPDTQYF.